Following are 20 T cell receptor beta chains from one sample sequenced in a study of identical twins. TCRdb ran MiXCR on the 5' RACE reads and lists one entry per CDR3 protein. In the table there are about 530,000 distinct CDR3 sequences, about a fifth of which are singletons. Another study also made use of these data, one on yellow fever vaccine responses in identical twins.

The sequenced sample consisted of CD4+ T cells sorted from blood. These receptor sequences come from a woman in her late teens or twenties in good health.

The chain joins TRBV29-1 to TRBJ1-1; 8 bases line up with TRBD1. This CDR3 spans 11 amino acids. From germline, CDR1 is SQVTM and CDR2 ANQGSEA. The junction had 2 bases not matched to a gene; V was cut back by 4 bases and J by 7 bases. The CDR3 here is CSVAGGSEAFF. As DNA, the CDR3 is TGCAGCGTTGCAGGGGGCAGTGAAGCTTTCTTT.

This clonotype was counted between two and nine times. This chain links TRBV4-1 with TRBJ2-5, with 10 bases that match TRBD2. The CDR3 covers 15 residues. Unmatched junction bases numbered 6, after V lost 3 bases and J lost 5 bases. CDR1 MGHRA and CDR2 YSYEKL come from the germline V gene. The CDR3 DNA is TGCGCCAGCAGCCACCAACTAGCGGGAAGGGAGACCCAGTACTTC. Translating it yields CASSHQLAGRETQYF.

This clonotype has just a few counts. The chain carries TRBV5-8 and TRBJ2-2; possible D gene TRBD2, 6 bases. Looked up from germline, CDR1 is SGHTS and CDR2 is YDEGEE. The CDR3 covers 16 residues. V lost 3 bases and J 2 bases, leaving 14 bases between the germline ends. The CDR3 DNA reads as TGTGCCAGCAGCTCCAAACCAGGACTAAACACCGGGGAGCTGTTTTTT. Amino acid sequence: CASSSKPGLNTGELFF. The variable domain in full, with the rest retrieved from reference TRBV5-8 and TRBJ2-2, is EAGVTQSPTHLIKTRGQQATLRCSPISGHTSVYWYQQALGLGLQFLLWYDEGEERNRGNFPPRFSGRQFPNYSSELNVNALELEDSALYLCASSSKPGLNTGELFFGEGSRLTVL.

The V call is TRBV27, the J call TRBJ2-5; 7 bases line up with TRBD1. The V segment lost 11 bases and the J segment 2 bases; nucleotides outside the gene matches: 8. The CDR3 totals 13 residues. The germline gives CDR1 MNHEY, CDR2 SMNVEV (reference sequence). CDR3: CAARDRKQETQYF. The CDR3 DNA reads TGTGCCGCCCGGGACAGAAAGCAAGAGACCCAGTACTTC.

This clonotype occurred a few times. V gene TRBV6-5 combines with J gene TRBJ2-2; D is undetermined. Looked up from germline, CDR1 is MNHEY and CDR2 is SVGAGI. CDR3 length equals 16 residues. V dropped 0 bases and J dropped 1 base, with 9 bases sitting between them. CDR3 DNA: TGTGCCAGCAGTTACTCGTTTAACCAGAACACCGGGGAGCTGTTTTTT. It yields the protein CASSYSFNQNTGELFF.

The chain combines TRBV4-1 with TRBJ1-4, with D perhaps matching TRBD1 (5 bases). The CDR3 has 14 amino acids. Trimming left V 1 base short and J 6 bases short, with 9 bases between. Germline lookup yields CDR1 MGHRA and CDR2 YSYEKL. The CDR3 DNA follows: TGCGCCAGCAGCCAAGTTGGACATGATGAAAAACTGTTTTTT. Protein sequence: CASSQVGHDEKLFF.

The CDR3 DNA is TGTGCCAGCAGAAAAACAGGCGGTGGTGAAAAACTGTTTTTT. It translates to CASRKTGGGEKLFF. The chain combines TRBV7-9 with TRBJ1-4; D might be TRBD1 (5 bases). CDR3 length equals 14 residues. Deletions cut 6 bases from V and 7 bases from J, with 15 bases between. Germline V CDR1 and CDR2: SEHNR, FQNEAQ (reference sequence).

The rearrangement links TRBV28 to TRBJ2-7; D uncertain. V lost 3 bases and J lost 1, with 10 bases in between. CDR3 length: 14 residues. The germline gives CDR1 MDHEN, CDR2 SYDVKM. The CDR3 sequence is CASSFPAASYEQYF. In DNA form, the CDR3 reads TGTGCCAGCAGTTTCCCGGCAGCTTCCTACGAGCAGTACTTC.

The chain carries TRBV5-1 and TRBJ1-2; D is possibly TRBD1 (6 bases). Germline assignment: CDR1 SGHRS and CDR2 YFSETQ. The CDR3 has 16 amino acids. The V end lost 4 bases, the J end lost 0 bases, and 16 bases lay between the germline ends. The CDR3 nucleotides read TGCGCCAGCAGCGGGCAGGGGATACCCACTAACTATGGCTACACCTTC. The encoded protein is CASSGQGIPTNYGYTF.

V and J are TRBV25-1 and TRBJ2-3, with 9 bases lining up with TRBD2. With 2 bases clipped from V and 2 bases from J, the junction kept 8 bases outside the gene matches. This CDR3 has 17 residues. CDR1 and CDR2 (germline): MGHDK, SYGVNS. The CDR3 nucleotides are TGTGCCAGCAGTGAAAAAGGAGCGGGGGGCCACACAGATACGCAGTATTTT. This translates into CASSEKGAGGHTDTQYF.

The chain links TRBV2 to TRBJ2-7; a weak D match, TRBD2 (5 bases). The V end lost 6 bases, the J end lost 0 bases, and 18 bases lay between the germline ends. The CDR3 has 16 residues. Germline V CDR1 and CDR2: SNHLY, FYNNEI. This chain's CDR3 is CASRYGRTVGSYEQYF. CDR3 nucleotide sequence: TGTGCCAGCAGATACGGACGGACTGTGGGCTCCTACGAGCAGTACTTC.

This clonotype was detected a few times. The rearrangement links TRBV6-1 to TRBJ2-7, with a tentative D call TRBD2 (7 bases). CDR3 length: 14 amino acids. Trimming removed 4 bases from V and 4 bases from J, with 14 bases in between. Germline V gene lookup returns CDR1 MNHNS and CDR2 SASEGT. Written as DNA, the CDR3 is TGTGCCAGCAGTGTTACAGGGACTATTTACGAGCAGTACTTC. Amino acid sequence: CASSVTGTIYEQYF.

The J gene is TRBJ2-1, the V gene TRBV2; either TRBD1 or TRBD2 may fit D (5 bases each). Germline V gene sequence: CDR1 SNHLY, CDR2 FYNNEI. V was shortened by 6 bases and J by 8 bases, with 20 bases between the two germline ends. This CDR3 spans 15 amino acids. The CDR3: CASRELAVGADEQFF. CDR3 coding DNA: TGTGCCAGCAGGGAATTAGCAGTCGGGGCCGATGAGCAGTTCTTC.

This clonotype was detected a few times. This rearrangement joins TRBV7-9 to TRBJ2-7; D gene unclear. V lost 7 bases, J lost 1 base, and 11 bases lay in between. CDR3 length: 13 amino acids. Germline V CDR1 and CDR2: SEHNR, FQNEAQ (reference sequence). The CDR3 bases are TGTGCCAGCAACTTGGGCGTATCCTACGAGCAGTACTTC. It yields the protein CASNLGVSYEQYF. Drawing the rest from reference TRBV7-9 and TRBJ2-7, the complete variable domain is DTGVSQNPRHKITKRGQNVTFRCDPISEHNRLYWYRQTLGQGPEFLTYFQNEAQLEKSRLLSDRFSAERPKGSFSTLEIQRTEQGDSAMYLCASNLGVSYEQYFGPGTRLTVT.

The CDR3 DNA follows: TGTGCCACCAGCAGAGATCAAGGAGCGGGGGGCGATGAGCAGTTCTTC. This encodes CATSRDQGAGGDEQFF. This chain uses TRBV15 with TRBJ2-1, with 9 bases fitting TRBD2. The junction had 8 bases not matched to a gene; V was cut back by 0 bases and J by 8 bases. Germline V CDR1 and CDR2: LNHNV, YYDKDF (reference sequence). CDR3 length equals 16 residues.

The rearrangement joins TRBV20-1 to TRBJ1-2, with a weak D call TRBD1 (6 bases). The V end lost 6 bases, the J end lost 0 bases, and 11 bases lay between the germline ends. The CDR3 contains 13 residues. CDR1 is DFQATT and CDR2 is SNEGSKA in the germline V gene (reference sequence). DNA of the CDR3: TGCAGTGCCCAGGACAGCTCTAACTATGGCTACACCTTC. It is translated as CSAQDSSNYGYTF.

This sequence joins TRBV20-1 and TRBJ1-1; D remains unclear. The V end lost 0 bases, the J end lost 1 base, and 9 bases lay between the germline ends. The CDR3 is 14 amino acids. Germline V lookup: CDR1 DFQATT, CDR2 SNEGSKA (reference sequence). The CDR3 reads CSARDPRENTEAFF. In DNA form, the CDR3 reads TGCAGTGCTAGAGATCCCAGAGAGAACACTGAAGCTTTCTTT.

This clonotype occurred many times. The chain recombines TRBV29-1 with TRBJ2-4; 10 bases agree with TRBD2. Germline trimming cut 4 bases from V and 7 bases from J; bases unmatched to any gene: 13. CDR1 is SQVTM and CDR2 is ANQGSEA in the germline V gene. This CDR3 is built from 16 residues. The CDR3 bases are TGCAGCGTTGTGGAAAGCGGGAGGGCCGTCGGGAACATTCAGTACTTC. Protein sequence: CSVVESGRAVGNIQYF. Together with reference TRBV29-1 and TRBJ2-4, the CDR3 gives the full variable domain: SAVISQKPSRDICQRGTSLTIQCQVDSQVTMMFWYRQQPGQSLTLIATANQGSEATYESGFVIDKFPISRPNLTFSTLTVSNMSPEDSSIYLCSVVESGRAVGNIQYFGAGTRLSVL.

The V call is TRBV10-3, the J call TRBJ2-5, with 8 bases matching TRBD2. V gave up 6 bases and J gave up 5 bases; unmatched junction bases: 5. The CDR3 totals 13 residues. Germline CDR1 and CDR2: ENHRY and SYGVKD. The CDR3 bases are TGTGCCATCAGCGCCCGGGAGGGGGAGACCCAGTACTTC. It yields the protein CAISAREGETQYF.

This clonotype was observed a handful of times. V usage is TRBV5-6 and J usage is TRBJ2-1; 9 bases fit TRBD2. J gave up 0 bases and V 2 bases, and 9 bases lay outside the gene matches. This CDR3 has 18 residues. Germline CDR1 is SGHDT and CDR2 is YYEEEE. The CDR3 nucleotides read TGTGCCAGCAGCTTATCCCTAGCGGGGAAGAGCTCCTACAATGAGCAGTTCTTC. This sequence encodes CASSLSLAGKSSYNEQFF.